The 5 T cell receptor beta chains below were found in one sample sequenced in a study of T cells in Graves' hyperthyroidism and ophthalmopathy. Amplified TCR beta CDR3 regions derived from RNA transcripts. First-round RT-PCR targeting the TCR CDR3 was performed with the HTBI primer set. TCRdb analysed the multiplex PCR reads with MiXCR anew, one entry per CDR3 protein. The sample lists about 700,000 distinct CDR3 sequences, 12% to 15% seen once, with about 10% in the top ten. The sequenced sample was blood. The receptors here all came from a woman younger than 35 with Graves' hyperthyroidism.

In its sample, this clonotype was seen many times. The V call is TRBV7-3, the J call TRBJ2-2, with D possibly matching TRBD2 (5 bases). V was cut by 0 bases and J by 2 bases, with 16 bases left in between. This CDR3 comprises 18 residues. Germline CDR1 and CDR2: SGHTA and FQGTGA. Here the CDR3 DNA reads TGTGCCAGCAGCTTAACGCTGCGCTCTAGCAGTAACACCGGGGAGCTGTTTTTT. Residues: CASSLTLRSSSNTGELFF.

This rearrangement joins TRBV27 to TRBJ1-1; D not certain. Germline CDR1 and CDR2: MNHEY and SMNVEV (reference sequence). With 5 bases removed from V and 5 bases from J, the gap between germline ends came to 12 bases. CDR3 length equals 13 residues. Written as DNA, the CDR3 is TGTGCCAGCAGTCCCCCCCCGTGGACTGAAGCTTTCTTT. It specifies CASSPPPWTEAFF.

This clonotype appeared a few times. The chain has TRBV14 and TRBJ2-5, with TRBD2 matching over 10 bases. This CDR3 comprises 15 residues. Germline CDR1 is SGHDN and CDR2 is FVKESK. V shed 1 base and J 5 bases; nucleotides not matched to a gene: 4. This CDR3 is CASSQGTSGWETQYF. In nucleotides, the CDR3 is TGTGCCAGCAGCCAAGGGACTAGCGGATGGGAGACCCAGTACTTC.

This clonotype was found a few times. The chain is built from TRBV4-3 and TRBJ1-5; TRBD1 matches at 8 bases. Per germline, CDR1 LGHNA and CDR2 YSLEER. The CDR3 has 16 residues. Trimming cost V 0 bases and J 6 bases; bases outside gene matches: 7. The CDR3 DNA reads TGCGCCAGCAGCCAAGATTATCAGGGGGCCCGTCAGCCCCAGCATTTT. It encodes CASSQDYQGARQPQHF.

This clonotype has ten or more counts. The V and J genes are TRBV18 and TRBJ2-4; D uncertain. CDR1 and CDR2 (germline): KGHSH, LQKENI. V lost 3 bases, J lost 3 bases, and 15 bases lay in between. The CDR3 contains 16 residues. The CDR3: CASSPLGRMGKNIQYF. CDR3 nucleotides: TGTGCCAGCTCACCCCTAGGCCGGATGGGCAAAAACATTCAGTACTTC.